This T cell receptor (beta chain) stems from a study of blood T cell repertoires in COVID-19. Produced via immunoSEQ multiplex PCR; TCRdb's table is partial and in-frame only. The sample has fewer than 500,000 clones, around 91% seen once; the top ten hold 1.1%. The ends were cut back, 9 bases at V and 4 bases at J, with 18 bases in the middle. The germline V gene has CDR1 SGHTA and CDR2 FQGNSA. The CDR3 loop spans 14 amino acids. The TCR was taken from a man aged 30-40 years who had recovered from COVID-19. This sequence joins TRBV7-2 and TRBJ2-5; D may be TRBD2 (6 bases). The sequencing input was PBMCs or T cells enriched from blood (not recorded which). The CDR3 region has the DNA TGTGCCAGTCAACTCAGCGGGTATGGAGAGACCCAGTACTTC. Encoded protein: CASQLSGYGETQYF.